Shown below are 6 T cell receptor beta chains from a single sample sequenced in a study of radiotherapy plus CTLA-4 blockade in lung cancer. Libraries were prepared by immunoSEQ multiplex PCR; TCRdb keeps only in-frame clonotypes and omits some of them. The top ten clones hold 8.3% of a sample with some 45,000 clones, approximately 79% of them seen once. Sequencing used peripheral blood, obtained from a patient treated with radiotherapy plus ipilimumab. These TCRs come from a human donor with non-small cell lung cancer who had stable disease on radiotherapy plus ipilimumab.

The V gene is TRBV5-4, the J gene TRBJ1-4, with TRBD1 identical over 7 bases. V lost 4 bases to trimming and J lost 7 bases; unmatched junction nucleotides: 10. Germline CDR1 is SGHNT and CDR2 is YYREEE (reference sequence). CDR3 length: 15 residues. CDR3 sequence: CASSLEAAGGEKLFF. The CDR3 DNA is TGTGCCAGCAGCCTAGAGGCTGCAGGGGGTGAAAAACTGTTTTTT. Using reference TRBV5-4 and TRBJ1-4 for the parts outside the CDR3, the full variable domain is ETGVTQSPTHLIKTRGQQVTLRCSSQSGHNTVSWYQQALGQGPQFIFQYYREEENGRGNFPPRFSGLQFPNYSSELNVNALELDDSALYLCASSLEAAGGEKLFFGSGTQLSVL.

The genes are TRBV1 and TRBJ2-6. TRBV1 represents a pseudogene. The CDR3 spans 15 residues. CDR3 bases: TGCACCAGCAGTACAATAGGTAGTCGGGCCAACGTCCTGACTTTC. Translated, it gives CTSSTIGSRANVLTF.

This clone was seen a handful of times. The chain carries TRBV7-2 and TRBJ1-1; D gene ambiguous. V shed 5 bases and J shed 7 bases, with 8 bases lying between them. Per germline, CDR1 SGHTA and CDR2 FQGNSA. The CDR3 runs to 11 residues. Written as DNA, the CDR3 is TGTGCCAGCAGCCAGTGGAATGAAGCTTTCTTT. Its translation: CASSQWNEAFF.

A single count supports this clone. This chain connects TRBV29-1 to TRBJ1-1; D is ambiguous. Germline V gene lookup returns CDR1 SQVTM and CDR2 ANQGSEA. CDR3 size: 12 residues. V lost 4 bases and J lost 0, with 6 bases in between. The CDR3 loop is CSVVVMNTEAFF. CDR3 DNA sequence: TGCAGCGTTGTCGTCATGAACACTGAAGCTTTCTTT.

The chain employs TRBV7-6 and TRBJ2-1, with 11 positions matching TRBD1. The CDR3 is 16 amino acids. The V segment lost 5 bases and the J segment 4 bases; nucleotides outside the gene matches: 7. CDR1 is SGHVS and CDR2 is FNYEAQ in the germline V gene. As DNA, the CDR3 is TGTGCCAGCAGCCCTACAGGGACAGGGGGTTACAATGAGCAGTTCTTC. Translation: CASSPTGTGGYNEQFF.

The V call is TRBV5-4, the J call TRBJ2-2; no firm D call. From germline, CDR1 is SGHNT and CDR2 YYREEE (reference sequence). The ends were cut back, 0 bases at V and 6 bases at J, with 3 bases in the middle. This CDR3 is built from 12 residues. The CDR3 sequence is CASSLAAGELFF. The CDR3 DNA reads as TGTGCCAGCAGCTTGGCGGCCGGGGAGCTGTTTTTT.